This TCR beta chain was obtained from a study of cytomegalovirus exposure and HLA in healthy donors. Background on the study: Across 350 to 500 genotyped donors, about 86% landed in the Caucasian-associated ancestry cluster.

Vbeta (60) and Jbeta (13) primers were used in the PCR. Data came from immunoSEQ multiplex PCR; TCRdb stores just in-frame clones and leaves some out. The sample yields approximately 160,000 clones, roughly 80% seen once. The sequence derives from a human donor in good health. The sequenced sample was PBMCs.

CDR3 in amino acids: CASSQETPREQYF. DNA for the CDR3: TGTGCCAGCAGCCAAGAGACCCCTCGGGAGCAGTACTTC. The chain links TRBV4-2 to TRBJ2-5; tentative D call: TRBD2 (6 bases). This CDR3 has 13 amino acids. V was trimmed by 0 bases and J by 11 bases, leaving 13 bases between them. Germline V gene lookup returns CDR1 LGHNA and CDR2 YNFKEQ.